The 26 T cell receptor beta chains presented below share a single source sample, sequenced in a study of blood T cell repertoires in COVID-19. The table came from immunoSEQ multiplex PCR; TCRdb's copy has only in-frame clones and leaves some out. The sample lists 200,000 or so clones, over 75% occurring once. Sequencing was performed on peripheral blood. These receptors were taken from a human donor in a cohort sampled during active COVID-19.

This clone turned up a few times. The gene calls are TRBV7-3 and TRBJ2-7; TRBD2 matches 8 bases. The CDR3 extends over 16 amino acids. Germline V gene lookup returns CDR1 SGHTA and CDR2 FQGTGA. The junction had 11 bases not matched to a gene; V was cut back by 4 bases and J by 3 bases. CDR3 in amino acids: CASSSPVAGPHYEQYF. The CDR3 DNA reads as TGTGCCAGCAGCTCCCCGGTAGCGGGGCCTCACTACGAGCAGTACTTC.

The chain links TRBV6-5 to TRBJ1-1; D perhaps matches TRBD1 (5 bases). Germline V gene data show CDR1 as MNHEY and CDR2 as SVGAGI. V was pared by 0 bases and J by 10 bases, with 12 bases between. The CDR3 is made up of 13 amino acids. The CDR3 sequence: CASSYSQVRTAFF. For the CDR3, the DNA is TGTGCCAGCAGTTACTCACAGGTGAGGACAGCTTTCTTT.

The chain joins TRBV19 to TRBJ1-1, with 8 bases that match TRBD1. V was pared by 5 bases and J by 1 base, with 3 bases of the junction left unmatched. Germline CDR1 is LNHDA and CDR2 is SQIVND (reference sequence). This CDR3 has 14 residues. CDR3 DNA: TGTGCCAGTAGTGGACAGGGTACGAACACTGAAGCTTTCTTT. This encodes CASSGQGTNTEAFF.

The DNA for the CDR3 is TGTGCCAGCAGCTTAGACGCCAGGGGTCGGTTTACTGAGCAGTTCTTC. Translation: CASSLDARGRFTEQFF. The rearrangement joins TRBV7-6 to TRBJ2-1; D might be TRBD1 (6 bases). Germline CDR1 reads SGHVS; CDR2 reads FNYEAQ. V lost 1 base to trimming and J lost 9 bases, with 19 bases between them. This CDR3 contains 16 residues.

The rearrangement joins TRBV19 to TRBJ2-5, with TRBD2 matching 8 bases. Germline CDR1 reads LNHDA; CDR2 reads SQIVND (reference sequence). The CDR3 is 15 residues long. Losses at the gene ends were 2 bases for V and 3 bases for J; bases not matched to a gene: 5. The CDR3 bases are TGTGCCAGTAGTATATATGGCGGGGGGAAAGAGACCCAGTACTTC. Amino acid sequence: CASSIYGGGKETQYF. The full variable domain, its missing parts supplied by reference TRBV19 and TRBJ2-5, is DGGITQSPKYLFRKEGQNVTLSCEQNLNHDAMYWYRQDPGQGLRLIYYSQIVNDFQKGDIAEGYSVSREKKESFPLTVTSAQKNPTAFYLCASSIYGGGKETQYFGPGTRLLVL.

The chain joins TRBV18 to TRBJ2-7; 9 bases are shared with TRBD1. The length of the CDR3 is 15 residues. The germline V gene encodes CDR1 KGHSH and CDR2 LQKENI. Germline trimming cut 7 bases from V and 3 bases from J; bases unmatched to any gene: 10. CDR3 loop: CASCAPVTGGYEQYF. CDR3 in DNA: TGTGCCAGCTGCGCACCCGTGACAGGGGGCTACGAGCAGTACTTC. Variable domain in full (rest from reference TRBV18 and TRBJ2-7): NAGVMQNPRHLVRRRGQEARLRCSPMKGHSHVYWYRQLPEEGLKFMVYLQKENIIDESGMPKERFSAEFPKEGPSILRIQQVVRGDSAAYFCASCAPVTGGYEQYFGPGTRLTVT.

V usage is TRBV18 and J usage is TRBJ1-1, with 9 nucleotides matching TRBD1. Trimming removed 2 bases from V and 4 bases from J; junction bases left unmatched: 2. Per germline, CDR1 KGHSH and CDR2 LQKENI. This CDR3 spans 14 amino acids. The CDR3 loop reads CASSPRDRATEAFF. The CDR3 DNA is TGTGCCAGCTCACCAAGGGACAGGGCCACTGAAGCTTTCTTT.

The chain employs TRBV12-5 and TRBJ2-3; 8 bases are a match to TRBD1. CDR1 LGHNT and CDR2 FRNRAP come from the germline V gene. V lost 4 bases to trimming and J lost 3 bases; unmatched junction nucleotides: 3. The CDR3 totals 14 residues. DNA of the CDR3: TGTGCTAGTGGTTCCCGGACAGGGACAGATACGCAGTATTTT. This encodes CASGSRTGTDTQYF. Variable domain in full (rest from reference TRBV12-5 and TRBJ2-3): DARVTQTPRHKVTEMGQEVTMRCQPILGHNTVFWYRQTMMQGLELLAYFRNRAPLDDSGMPKDRFSAEMPDATLATLKIQPSEPRDSAVYFCASGSRTGTDTQYFGPGTRLTVL.

V and J are TRBV5-5 and TRBJ2-6; D perhaps matches TRBD1 (6 bases). V was cut by 3 bases and J by 0 bases, with 10 bases left in between. Per germline, CDR1 SGHKS and CDR2 YYEKEE (reference sequence). This CDR3 has 16 residues. The CDR3 region is CASSSTGSSGANVLTF. DNA of the CDR3: TGTGCCAGCAGCTCTACAGGGTCCTCTGGGGCCAACGTCCTGACTTTC. Supplemented by reference TRBV5-5 and TRBJ2-6, the full variable domain reads DAGVTQSPTHLIKTRGQQVTLRCSPISGHKSVSWYQQVLGQGPQFIFQYYEKEERGRGNFPDRFSARQFPNYSSELNVNALLLGDSALYLCASSSTGSSGANVLTFGAGSRLTVL.

This chain uses TRBV20-1 with TRBJ2-2; D is ambiguous. This CDR3 is 11 amino acids long. In germline, CDR1 is DFQATT, CDR2 SNEGSKA (reference sequence). Trimming took off 1 base at V and 7 bases at J, with 4 bases between the two ends. CDR3 protein: CSARAVGELFF. The CDR3 DNA sequence: TGCAGTGCTAGAGCGGTCGGGGAGCTGTTTTTT.

The table lists this clone with a few counts. This sequence joins TRBV18 and TRBJ1-4; D gene unclear. Trimming removed 3 bases from V and 5 bases from J, with 10 bases in between. The germline gives CDR1 KGHSH, CDR2 LQKENI. The CDR3 totals 14 residues. The DNA of the CDR3 is TGTGCCAGCTCACCTGAGTCCTACAATGAAAAACTGTTTTTT. Amino acids: CASSPESYNEKLFF.

The chain has TRBV2 and TRBJ1-5; the D gene is possibly TRBD1 (6 bases). Germline V gene lookup returns CDR1 SNHLY and CDR2 FYNNEI. The germline V and J ends were trimmed by 6 bases and 6 bases, with 12 bases remaining between them. The length of the CDR3 is 13 residues. CDR3 in amino acids: CASRAGVGQPQHF. The CDR3 nucleotides read TGTGCCAGCAGGGCAGGGGTCGGTCAGCCCCAGCATTTT. Using reference TRBV2 and TRBJ1-5 for the parts outside the CDR3, the full variable domain is EPEVTQTPSHQVTQMGQEVILRCVPISNHLYFYWYRQILGQKVEFLVSFYNNEISEKSEIFDDQFSVERPDGSNFTLKIRSTKLEDSAMYFCASRAGVGQPQHFGDGTRLSIL.

V gene TRBV7-2 combines with J gene TRBJ1-6; no clear D. V lost 3 bases, J lost 5 bases, and 11 bases lay in between. The V gene's germline CDR1 is SGHTA and CDR2 FQGNSA. The CDR3 runs 15 residues. DNA of the CDR3: TGTGCCAGCAGCTTTTTTGTCACAGATAATTCACCCCTCCACTTT. Amino acid sequence: CASSFFVTDNSPLHF.

This clone showed up just a few times. For the CDR3, the DNA is TGTGCCAGCAGTTCATTTAGCGGGAGGCCCGGGGAGCTGTTTTTT. Protein: CASSSFSGRPGELFF. The rearrangement uses TRBV6-2 or TRBV6-3 and TRBJ2-2, with 10 nucleotides matching TRBD2. Trimming at V came to 4 bases and at J to 6 bases, leaving 5 bases not matched to a gene. The CDR3 extends over 15 amino acids. The germline V gene encodes CDR1 MNHEY and CDR2 SVGEGT.

This clone showed up just a few times. The V call is TRBV7-3, the J call TRBJ2-3; 7 nucleotides match TRBD1. CDR3 length: 15 amino acids. CDR1 and CDR2 from the germline V gene are SGHTA and FQGTGA. Losses at the gene ends were 0 bases for V and 5 bases for J; bases not matched to a gene: 5. The CDR3 here is CASSLTGGAGDTQYF. Here the CDR3 DNA reads TGTGCCAGCAGCTTAACAGGGGGCGCGGGAGATACGCAGTATTTT.

The chain joins TRBV3-1 (or the pseudogene TRBV3-2) to TRBJ2-1; a weak D match, TRBD1 (6 bases). The germline V gene encodes CDR1 LGHDT and CDR2 YNNKEL (reference sequence). This CDR3 contains 13 residues. The V end was cut by 3 bases, the J end by 10 bases, with 13 bases between. In DNA form, the CDR3 reads TGTGCCAGCAGCCACCCGACAGGAATCGAGCAGTTCTTC. Translation gives CASSHPTGIEQFF.

CDR3 sequence: CASSPSGTNYGYTF. CDR3 coding DNA: TGTGCCAGCTCACCTTCCGGGACTAACTATGGCTACACCTTC. The chain has TRBV18 and TRBJ1-2, with D unresolved. There are 14 residues in the CDR3. Trimming took 3 bases from V and 0 from J, leaving 8 bases between them. The germline V gene encodes CDR1 KGHSH and CDR2 LQKENI.

V is TRBV5-1 and J is TRBJ2-1; 11 nucleotides line up with TRBD2. The V gene's germline CDR1 is SGHRS and CDR2 YFSETQ. CDR3 length: 15 residues. Germline trimming cut 0 bases from V and 5 bases from J; bases unmatched to any gene: 1. CDR3 sequence: CASSLELAGDNEQFF. The CDR3 nucleotides are TGCGCCAGCAGCTTGGAACTAGCGGGGGACAATGAGCAGTTCTTC.

This clone is judged large (0.1 to 1%). The chain carries TRBV27 and TRBJ2-3; TRBD1 matches 7 bases. Per germline, CDR1 MNHEY and CDR2 SMNVEV (reference sequence). V lost 8 bases to trimming and J lost 5 bases; unmatched junction nucleotides: 10. The CDR3 extends over 14 amino acids. This CDR3 is CASAERSGGDTQYF. DNA for the CDR3: TGTGCCAGCGCAGAGCGGTCAGGGGGAGATACGCAGTATTTT.

This sequence joins TRBV20-1 and TRBJ2-3; TRBD2 agrees at 12 bases. J lost 4 bases, V lost 3 bases, and 5 bases had no gene match. CDR3 length: 15 amino acids. The germline V gene has CDR1 DFQATT and CDR2 SNEGSKA (reference sequence). This CDR3 is CSASRTSGKADTQYF. CDR3 bases: TGCAGTGCTAGTCGGACTAGCGGGAAGGCAGATACGCAGTATTTT.

The chain joins TRBV4-3 to TRBJ1-6, with a tentative D call TRBD1 (5 bases). V was pared by 2 bases and J by 7 bases, with 12 bases between. The germline V gene has CDR1 LGHNA and CDR2 YSLEER. This CDR3 has 15 amino acids. The CDR3 is CASSQSGGGNSPLHF. As DNA, the CDR3 is TGCGCCAGCAGCCAAAGCGGGGGGGGGAATTCACCCCTCCACTTT.

This chain links TRBV6-2 or TRBV6-3 with TRBJ1-2, with 7 bases that match TRBD1. The length of the CDR3 is 14 residues. The V segment lost 6 bases and the J segment 7 bases; nucleotides outside the gene matches: 11. Germline V gives CDR1 MNHEY, CDR2 SVGEGT. Here the CDR3 reads CASSAQNRGRGYTF. The CDR3, as DNA: TGTGCCAGCAGCGCCCAGAACAGGGGCCGTGGCTACACCTTC.

CDR3 sequence: CASSQMAGPNQPQHF. CDR3 nucleotide sequence: TGTGCCAGCAGCCAAATGGCGGGCCCCAATCAGCCCCAGCATTTT. The chain recombines TRBV7-9 with TRBJ1-5; the D is unclear. Germline V gene lookup returns CDR1 SEHNR and CDR2 FQNEAQ (reference sequence). V gave up 5 bases and J gave up 3 bases, with 14 bases separating them. The CDR3 sequence is 15 residues long. The full variable domain, in which reference TRBV7-9 and TRBJ1-5 provide the parts outside the CDR3, is DTGVSQNPRHKITKRGQNVTFRCDPISEHNRLYWYRQTLGQGPEFLTYFQNEAQLEKSRLLSDRFSAERPKGSFSTLEIQRTEQGDSAMYLCASSQMAGPNQPQHFGDGTRLSIL.

The V and J genes are TRBV4-3 and TRBJ2-3; D gene uncertain. Trimming shortened V by 0 bases and J by 1 base, and 8 bases separated the two germline ends. This CDR3 contains 15 residues. Germline CDR1 LGHNA, CDR2 YSLEER. The DNA of the CDR3 is TGCGCCAGCAGCCAAGATCAAGTAGGCACAGATACGCAGTATTTT. It specifies CASSQDQVGTDTQYF.

V gene TRBV7-3 combines with J gene TRBJ1-3; D is possibly TRBD1 (5 bases). This CDR3 has 20 amino acids. With 0 bases removed from V and 4 bases from J, the gap between germline ends came to 25 bases. CDR1 is SGHTA and CDR2 is FQGTGA in the germline V gene. CDR3 sequence (DNA): TGTGCCAGCAGCTTAACTCTCTCCTTAATCCTGACAGCACAAGGAAACACCATATATTTT. As protein: CASSLTLSLILTAQGNTIYF.

The gene calls are TRBV27 and TRBJ2-3; 7 bases map to TRBD2. Germline loops: CDR1 MNHEY, CDR2 SMNVEV (reference sequence). The CDR3 loop spans 17 amino acids. V trimming: 3 bases; J trimming: 6 bases; junction bases outside the gene matches: 15. This CDR3 reads CASSFARSGTSRDTQYF. CDR3 bases: TGTGCCAGCAGTTTTGCGCGAAGCGGGACCTCAAGGGATACGCAGTATTTT.